The 22 T cell receptor delta chains below all came from one sample that was sequenced in a study of Vδ1+ human thymocytes. Study results and caveats: Thymic TRG and TRD repertoires appeared highly polyclonal.

For these TCRs, the target antigens are not known. Sequences come from RNA converted to cDNA by reverse transcription. Pooled V-gene forward primers with one constant-region reverse primer generated the CDR3 amplicons by multiplex PCR. TCRdb re-called the multiplex PCR reads via CATT. Of about 25,000 delta-chain clones listed, 7.4% are singletons. What was sequenced was Vdelta1+ gamma-delta thymocytes from the thymus. Subset meaning: FACS-sorted CD3+ TCRalphabeta- TCRVdelta1+ TCRVdelta2- thymocytes. These receptors were taken from a girl in the first two years of life who had congenital heart surgery.

This clone came up a few times. The rearrangement links TRDV1 to TRDJ1; a weak D match, TRDD3 (5 bases). This CDR3 spans 13 amino acids. V lost 7 bases, J lost 0 bases, and 9 bases lay in between. The germline CDR1 and CDR2 sequences are TSWWSYY and QGS. CDR3 in DNA: TGTGCTCTTGCAGGATATCACACCGATAAACTCATCTTT. Protein product: CALAGYHTDKLIF.

J is TRDJ1 and V is TRDV3; no clear D gene. Germline V gene lookup returns CDR1 TVYSNPD and CDR2 GDNSRS (reference sequence). V dropped 4 bases and J dropped 3 bases, with 18 bases sitting between them. The CDR3 extends over 14 amino acids. The CDR3, as DNA: TGTGCCTCCCGACCGGACCGTGACGCCGATAAACTCATCTTT. It codes for CASRPDRDADKLIF.

Remarks on this clone: The junction departs from germline at one end; a sequencing error may be responsible. This chain uses TRDV1 with TRDJ1, with D maybe TRDD3 (6 bases). The J gene, not given by TCRdb, was assigned here from a germline match of the nucleotide sequence. This CDR3 region has 18 residues. Germline assignment: CDR1 TSWWSYY and CDR2 QGS. The CDR3 reads CALGELSYSLGNTDKLIF. CDR3 bases: TGTGCCCTTGGGGAGCTCTCCTATAGCCTGGGGAACACCGATAAACTCATCTTT.

The sample holds a few counts of this clone. The V call is TRDV1, the J call TRDJ2; the D gene is possibly TRDD2 (8 bases). The CDR3 is 21 amino acids. V was clipped by 4 bases and J by 5 bases, with 32 bases between them. CDR1 and CDR2 (germline): TSWWSYY, QGS. The CDR3 here is CALGGTDFLLGLGGLTAQLFF. CDR3 nucleotides: TGTGCTCTTGGGGGTACCGACTTCCTACTGGGGCTGGGGGGCCTCACAGCACAACTCTTCTTT.

This clone occurred a few times. V and J are TRDV1 and TRDJ1; the match to TRDD3 covers 8 bases. This CDR3 region has 19 residues. The germline V gene has CDR1 TSWWSYY and CDR2 QGS. V trimming: 5 bases; J trimming: 0 bases; junction bases outside the gene matches: 17. The CDR3 reads CALGNIPASLGGYTDKLIF. Written as DNA, the CDR3 is TGTGCTCTTGGGAATATCCCGGCCTCCCTTGGGGGATACACCGATAAACTCATCTTT.

This clone has more than one count but fewer than ten. The gene calls are TRDV1 and TRDJ1; D unresolved. CDR3 length: 17 residues. V shed 9 bases and J shed 0 bases, with 23 bases lying between them. Germline V gives CDR1 TSWWSYY, CDR2 QGS. The CDR3 loop reads CALTSTRPRPYTDKLIF. For the CDR3, the DNA is TGTGCTCTCACATCTACGCGGCCTCGCCCGTACACCGATAAACTCATCTTT.

This clone was picked up one time. No V segment was called; the J segment is TRDJ1; the table's D gene call, TRDD3, was not cross checked with the DNA. The CDR3 runs to 21 residues. This chain's CDR3 is CACGTTAPLYTGGYASDKLIF. The CDR3 region has the DNA TGTGCCTGTGGCACCACGGCCCCCCTATATACTGGGGGATACGCTTCCGATAAACTCATCTTT.

This clone has just a few counts. The rearrangement links TRDV1 to TRDJ1, with D perhaps given as TRDD2 or TRDD3 (7 bases each). Trimming stripped 4 bases from V and 0 bases from J, with 21 bases between. The CDR3 spans 18 residues. Germline CDR1 reads TSWWSYY; CDR2 reads QGS. The CDR3 DNA is TGTGCTCTTGGGGGACTGTTCCTTCCTGGGGGTTACACCGATAAACTCATCTTT. It specifies CALGGLFLPGGYTDKLIF.

There are a few counts of this clone. The rearrangement uses TRDV1 and TRDJ1; 7 bases agree with TRDD3. V dropped 2 bases and J dropped 0; count of bases not matched to a gene: 9. This CDR3 is 17 amino acids long. Looked up from germline, CDR1 is TSWWSYY and CDR2 is QGS. For the CDR3, the DNA is TGTGCTCTTGGGGAATCGTGGGGGACCACGTACACCGATAAACTCATCTTT. Translation gives CALGESWGTTYTDKLIF.

The V and J genes are TRDV1 and TRDJ1, with 8 positions matching TRDD2. V shed 3 bases, J shed 4 bases, and the junction held 22 bases outside the gene matches. Germline values: CDR1 TSWWSYY, CDR2 QGS. This CDR3 is 20 amino acids long. The CDR3 coding sequence is TGTGCTCTTGGGGACCGTACCTTCCTAGCTTACTGGGACCCTGACGATAAACTCATCTTT. It encodes CALGDRTFLAYWDPDDKLIF.

This clone showed up just a few times. The rearrangement links TRDV1 to TRDJ1, with 7 positions matching TRDD3. The CDR3 is 17 amino acids. The germline V gene has CDR1 TSWWSYY and CDR2 QGS. Unmatched junction bases numbered 12, after V lost 4 bases and J lost 1 base. The CDR3 is CALGVLRLGVFTDKLIF. The CDR3 coding sequence is TGTGCTCTTGGGGTACTACGTCTGGGGGTCTTCACCGATAAACTCATCTTT.

This clone was recorded a few times. The chain employs TRDV1 and TRDJ1; 9 bases align to TRDD3. The CDR3 runs to 23 residues. The V segment lost 0 bases and the J segment 0 bases; nucleotides outside the gene matches: 23. Germline lookup yields CDR1 TSWWSYY and CDR2 QGS. This chain's CDR3 is CALGELVPTMGGGDTRNTDKLIF. The CDR3 nucleotides are TGTGCTCTTGGGGAACTTGTCCCTACGATGGGAGGCGGGGATACGCGGAACACCGATAAACTCATCTTT.

This clone was seen more than once but under ten times. The chain couples TRDV1 to TRDJ1, with 12 bases matching TRDD3. V shed 0 bases and J 7 bases; nucleotides not matched to a gene: 24. Looked up from germline, CDR1 is TSWWSYY and CDR2 is QGS. The CDR3 is made up of 22 amino acids. The CDR3 reads CALGELSSTRLGDTRVALKLIF. The CDR3 DNA follows: TGTGCTCTTGGGGAACTGTCCTCGACTCGCCTGGGGGATACGCGGGTGGCCCTTAAACTCATCTTT.

This chain links TRDV1 with TRDJ1; 11 nucleotides align to TRDD3. This CDR3 comprises 24 residues. The germline V gene has CDR1 TSWWSYY and CDR2 QGS. V lost 1 base to trimming and J lost 0 bases; unmatched junction nucleotides: 25. The CDR3 sequence is CALGEPCYAGGYRGQKLYTDKLIF. The CDR3 DNA sequence: TGTGCTCTTGGGGAACCATGCTACGCTGGGGGATACAGGGGACAGAAGTTGTACACCGATAAACTCATCTTT.

This clone was seen a few times. The V gene is TRDV1, the J gene TRDJ1; 7 bases agree with TRDD2. Trimming removed 0 bases from V and 3 bases from J; junction bases left unmatched: 7. This CDR3 is built from 16 residues. In germline, CDR1 is TSWWSYY, CDR2 QGS. CDR3 in DNA: TGTGCTCTTGGGGAACTTCCTTCCTTATCGTCCGATAAACTCATCTTT. It translates to CALGELPSLSSDKLIF.

This rearrangement joins TRDV1 to TRDJ1, with TRDD3 identical over 9 bases. TCRdb records no J gene; here it was assigned by comparing the DNA to germline. Germline CDR1 reads TSWWSYY; CDR2 reads QGS. The CDR3 extends over 20 amino acids. The ends lost 1 base at V and 5 bases at J; junction bases unmatched: 20. CDR3 residues: CALGEPRPRRGWGIRDKLIF. CDR3 bases: TGTGCTCTTGGGGAACCCCGCCCTCGCCGTGGCTGGGGGATTAGGGATAAACTCATCTTT.

The gene calls are TRDV1 and TRDJ1; 7 bases line up with TRDD3. The CDR3 has 16 amino acids. Germline V gene data show CDR1 as TSWWSYY and CDR2 as QGS. V lost 8 bases to trimming and J lost 4 bases; unmatched junction nucleotides: 16. The CDR3 DNA reads as TGTGCTCTTCCCTCTGGGGGGCTGGGGGTTAACGATAAACTCATCTTT. Protein sequence: CALPSGGLGVNDKLIF.

The chain employs TRDV1 and TRDJ1; no reliable D call. V was shortened by 1 base and J by 4 bases, with 16 bases between the two germline ends. Germline CDR1 is TSWWSYY and CDR2 is QGS. This CDR3 is built from 16 residues. The CDR3 DNA reads TGTGCTCTTGGGGAACCCTCTCCGAGGGCGAGCGATAAACTCATCTTT. It yields the protein CALGEPSPRASDKLIF.

This clone came up a few times. The gene calls are TRDV1 and TRDJ1; TRDD2 might be the D (6 bases). The CDR3 loop spans 20 amino acids. Germline V lookup: CDR1 TSWWSYY, CDR2 QGS. V shed 0 bases and J shed 9 bases, with 32 bases lying between them. The CDR3 coding sequence is TGTGCTCTTGGGGAACTTCCTACAGGGGCGGTAAGGATGTCAATGGGTCAACTCATCTTT. Residues: CALGELPTGAVRMSMGQLIF.

J is TRDJ1 and V is TRDV1; 8 bases agree with TRDD3. The V and J ends lost 2 bases and 0 bases, in that order; junction bases with no gene match: 17. CDR3 length: 20 amino acids. Germline values: CDR1 TSWWSYY, CDR2 QGS. The DNA for the CDR3 is TGTGCTCTTGGGGAAATCCCCCGTTGGTCAGTACTGGGGGACACCGATAAACTCATCTTT. Its translation is CALGEIPRWSVLGDTDKLIF.

This chain links TRDV1 with TRDJ1; a possible D gene is TRDD3 (5 bases). The V end was cut by 2 bases, the J end by 3 bases, with 16 bases between. This CDR3 is 16 amino acids long. Looked up from germline, CDR1 is TSWWSYY and CDR2 is QGS. DNA for the CDR3: TGTGCTCTTGGGGAAAGTTGGGGAATACCCCCCGATAAACTCATCTTT. Amino acid sequence: CALGESWGIPPDKLIF.

J gene TRDJ1 was identified, but the V gene was not called; the table names TRDD3, a call not compared with the DNA. This CDR3 is built from 28 residues. CDR3 region: CALGPPPSTSSYVFSRGGLGIDTDKLIF. CDR3 DNA sequence: TGTGCTCTTGGGCCCCCCCCGTCAACTTCTTCCTACGTTTTTTCTCGGGGTGGCTTGGGGATAGACACCGATAAACTCATCTTT.